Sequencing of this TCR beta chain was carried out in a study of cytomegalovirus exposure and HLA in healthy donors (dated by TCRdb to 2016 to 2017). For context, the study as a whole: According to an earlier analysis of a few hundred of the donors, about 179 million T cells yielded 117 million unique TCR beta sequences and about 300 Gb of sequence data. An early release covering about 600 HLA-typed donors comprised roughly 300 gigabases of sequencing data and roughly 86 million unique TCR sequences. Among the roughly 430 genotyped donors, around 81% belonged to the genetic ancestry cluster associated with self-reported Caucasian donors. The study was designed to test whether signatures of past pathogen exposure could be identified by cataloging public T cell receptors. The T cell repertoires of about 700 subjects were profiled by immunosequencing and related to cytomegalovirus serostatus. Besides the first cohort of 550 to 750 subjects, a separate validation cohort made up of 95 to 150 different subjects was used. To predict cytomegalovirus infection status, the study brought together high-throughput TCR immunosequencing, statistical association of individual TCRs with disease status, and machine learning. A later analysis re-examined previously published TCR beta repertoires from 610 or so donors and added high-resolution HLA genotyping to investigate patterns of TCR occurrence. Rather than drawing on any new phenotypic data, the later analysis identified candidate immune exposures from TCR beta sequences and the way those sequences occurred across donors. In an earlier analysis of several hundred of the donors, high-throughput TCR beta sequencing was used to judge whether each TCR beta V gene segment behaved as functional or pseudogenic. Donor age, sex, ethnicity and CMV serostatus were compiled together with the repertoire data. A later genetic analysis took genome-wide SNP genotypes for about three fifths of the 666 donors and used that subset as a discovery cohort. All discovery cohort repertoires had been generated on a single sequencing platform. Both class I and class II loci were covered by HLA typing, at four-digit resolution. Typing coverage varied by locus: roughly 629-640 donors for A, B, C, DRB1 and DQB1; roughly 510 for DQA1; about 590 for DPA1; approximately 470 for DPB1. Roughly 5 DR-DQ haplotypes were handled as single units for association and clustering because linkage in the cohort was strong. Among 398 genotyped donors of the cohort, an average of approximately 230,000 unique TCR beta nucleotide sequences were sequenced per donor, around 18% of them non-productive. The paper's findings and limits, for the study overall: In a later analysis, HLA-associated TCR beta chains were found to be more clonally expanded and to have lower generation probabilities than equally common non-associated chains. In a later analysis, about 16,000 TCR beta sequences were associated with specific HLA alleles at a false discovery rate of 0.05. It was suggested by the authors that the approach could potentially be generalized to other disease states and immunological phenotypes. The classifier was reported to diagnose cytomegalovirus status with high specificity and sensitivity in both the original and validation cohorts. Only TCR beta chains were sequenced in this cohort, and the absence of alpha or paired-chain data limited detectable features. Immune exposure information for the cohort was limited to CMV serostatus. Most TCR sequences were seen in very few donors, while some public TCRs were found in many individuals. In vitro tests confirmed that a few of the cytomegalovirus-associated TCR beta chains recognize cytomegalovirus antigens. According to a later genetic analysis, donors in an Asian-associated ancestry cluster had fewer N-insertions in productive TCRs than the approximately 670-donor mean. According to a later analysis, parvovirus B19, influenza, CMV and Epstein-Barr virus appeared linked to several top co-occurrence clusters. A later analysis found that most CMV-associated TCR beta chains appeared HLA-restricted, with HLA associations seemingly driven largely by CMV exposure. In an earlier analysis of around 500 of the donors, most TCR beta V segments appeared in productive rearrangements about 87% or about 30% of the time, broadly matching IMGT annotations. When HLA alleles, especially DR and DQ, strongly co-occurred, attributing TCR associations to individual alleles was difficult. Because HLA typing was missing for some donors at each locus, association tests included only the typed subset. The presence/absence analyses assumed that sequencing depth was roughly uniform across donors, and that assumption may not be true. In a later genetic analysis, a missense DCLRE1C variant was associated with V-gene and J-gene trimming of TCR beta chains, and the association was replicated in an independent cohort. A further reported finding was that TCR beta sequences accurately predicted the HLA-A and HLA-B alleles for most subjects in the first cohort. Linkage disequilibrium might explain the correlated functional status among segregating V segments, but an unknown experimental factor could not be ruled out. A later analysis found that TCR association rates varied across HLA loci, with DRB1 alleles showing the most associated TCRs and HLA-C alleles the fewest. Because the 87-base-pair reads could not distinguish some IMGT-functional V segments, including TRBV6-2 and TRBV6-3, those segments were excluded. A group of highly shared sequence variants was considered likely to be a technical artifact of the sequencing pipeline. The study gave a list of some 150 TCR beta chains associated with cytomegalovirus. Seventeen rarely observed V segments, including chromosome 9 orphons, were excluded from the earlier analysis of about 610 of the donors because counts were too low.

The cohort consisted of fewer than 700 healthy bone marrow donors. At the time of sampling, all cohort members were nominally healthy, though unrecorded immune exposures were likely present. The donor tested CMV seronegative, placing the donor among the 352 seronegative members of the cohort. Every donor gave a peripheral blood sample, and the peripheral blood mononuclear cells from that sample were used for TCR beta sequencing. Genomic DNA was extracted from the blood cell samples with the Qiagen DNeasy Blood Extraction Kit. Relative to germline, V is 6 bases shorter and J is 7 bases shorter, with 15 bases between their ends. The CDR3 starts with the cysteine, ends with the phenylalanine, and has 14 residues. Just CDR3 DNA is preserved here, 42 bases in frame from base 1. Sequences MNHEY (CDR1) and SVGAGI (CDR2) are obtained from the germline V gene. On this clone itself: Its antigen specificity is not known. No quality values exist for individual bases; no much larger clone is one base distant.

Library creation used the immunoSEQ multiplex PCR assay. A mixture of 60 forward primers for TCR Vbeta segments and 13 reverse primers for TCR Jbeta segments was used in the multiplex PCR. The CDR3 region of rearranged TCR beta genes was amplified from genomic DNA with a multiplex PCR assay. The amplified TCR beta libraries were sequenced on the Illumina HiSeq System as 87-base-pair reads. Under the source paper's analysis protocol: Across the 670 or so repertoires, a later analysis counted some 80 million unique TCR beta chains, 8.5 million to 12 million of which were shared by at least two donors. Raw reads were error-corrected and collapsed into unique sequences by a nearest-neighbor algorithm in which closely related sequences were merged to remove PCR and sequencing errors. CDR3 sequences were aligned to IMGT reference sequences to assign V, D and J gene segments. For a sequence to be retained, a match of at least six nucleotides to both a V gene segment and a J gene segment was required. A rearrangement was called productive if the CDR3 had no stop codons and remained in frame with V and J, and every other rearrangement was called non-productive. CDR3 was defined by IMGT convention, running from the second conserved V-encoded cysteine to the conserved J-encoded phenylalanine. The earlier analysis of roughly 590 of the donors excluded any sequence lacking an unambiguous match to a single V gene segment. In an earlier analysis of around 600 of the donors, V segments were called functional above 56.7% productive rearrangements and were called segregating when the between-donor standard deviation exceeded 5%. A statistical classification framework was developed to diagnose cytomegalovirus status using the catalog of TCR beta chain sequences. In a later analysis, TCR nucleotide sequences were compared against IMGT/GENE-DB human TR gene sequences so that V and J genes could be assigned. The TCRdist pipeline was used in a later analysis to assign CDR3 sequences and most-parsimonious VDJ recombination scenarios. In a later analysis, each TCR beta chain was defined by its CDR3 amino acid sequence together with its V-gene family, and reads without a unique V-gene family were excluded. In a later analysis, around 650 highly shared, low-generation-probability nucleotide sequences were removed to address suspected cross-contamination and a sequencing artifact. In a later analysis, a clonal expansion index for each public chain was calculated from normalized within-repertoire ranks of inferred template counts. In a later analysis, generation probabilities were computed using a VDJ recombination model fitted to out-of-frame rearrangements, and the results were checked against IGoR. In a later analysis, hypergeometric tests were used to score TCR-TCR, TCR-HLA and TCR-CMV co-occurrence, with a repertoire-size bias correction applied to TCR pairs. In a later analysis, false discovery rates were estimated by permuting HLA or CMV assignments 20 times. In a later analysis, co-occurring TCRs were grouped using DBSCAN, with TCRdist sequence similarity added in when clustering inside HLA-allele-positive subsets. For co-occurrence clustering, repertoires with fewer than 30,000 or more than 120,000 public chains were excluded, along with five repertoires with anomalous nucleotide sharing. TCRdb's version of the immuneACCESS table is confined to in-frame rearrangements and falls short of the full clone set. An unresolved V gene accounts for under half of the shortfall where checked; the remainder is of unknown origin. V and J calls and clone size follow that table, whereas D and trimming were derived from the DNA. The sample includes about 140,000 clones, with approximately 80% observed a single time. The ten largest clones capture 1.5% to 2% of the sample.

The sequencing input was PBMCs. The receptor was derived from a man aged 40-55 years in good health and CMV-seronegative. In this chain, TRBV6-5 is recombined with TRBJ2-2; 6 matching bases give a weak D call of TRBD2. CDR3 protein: CASSEGLVDGELFF. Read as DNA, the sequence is TGTGCCAGCAGCGAGGGACTCGTAGACGGGGAGCTGTTTTTT.